This T cell receptor beta chain stems from a study of cytomegalovirus exposure and HLA in healthy donors. General study findings and limits: The authors later found TCR association rates varying by HLA locus, with DRB1 most and HLA-C fewest. Cytomegalovirus-associated status was assigned to around 160 TCR beta chains. Later analysis associated a missense DCLRE1C variant with TCR beta V- and J-gene trimming.

PCR involved 60 Vbeta and 13 Jbeta primers. TCRdb's table, derived via immunoSEQ multiplex PCR, lists solely in-frame clones and lacks some. The sample records 70,000 to 100,000 clones, about 80% being singletons. The germline V and J ends were trimmed by 6 bases and 6 bases, with 20 bases remaining between them. Germline CDR1 ENHRY, CDR2 SYGVKD. The CDR3 loop spans 15 amino acids. This clone came up once. Its antigen is unknown. The genes are TRBV10-3 and TRBJ1-1; maybe TRBD1 (6 bases). The sequenced sample was PBMCs. The receptor's source is a woman between 50 and 59 years old in good health and CMV-seropositive. The CDR3 is CAIRGAMTGIAEAFF. The CDR3 DNA is TGTGCCATCAGAGGCGCTATGACAGGTATCGCTGAAGCTTTCTTT.